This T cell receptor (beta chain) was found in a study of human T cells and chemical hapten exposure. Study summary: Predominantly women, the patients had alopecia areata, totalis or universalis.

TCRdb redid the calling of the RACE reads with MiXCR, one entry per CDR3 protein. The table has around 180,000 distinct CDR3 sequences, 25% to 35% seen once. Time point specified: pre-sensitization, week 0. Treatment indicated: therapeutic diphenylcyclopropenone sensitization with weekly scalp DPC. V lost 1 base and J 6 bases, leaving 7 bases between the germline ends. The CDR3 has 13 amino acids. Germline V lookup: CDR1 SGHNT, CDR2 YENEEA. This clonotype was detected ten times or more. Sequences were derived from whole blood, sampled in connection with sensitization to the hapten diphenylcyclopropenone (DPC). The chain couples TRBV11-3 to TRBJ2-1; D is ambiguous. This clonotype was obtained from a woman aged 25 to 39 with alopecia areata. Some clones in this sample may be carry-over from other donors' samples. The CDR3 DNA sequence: TGTGCCAGCAGCTTAGTAGATTCCAATGAGCAGTTCTTC. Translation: CASSLVDSNEQFF. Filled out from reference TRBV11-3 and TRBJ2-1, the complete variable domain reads EAGVVQSPRYKIIEKKQPVAFWCNPISGHNTLYWYLQNLGQGPELLIRYENEEAVDDSQLPKDRFSAERLKGVDSTLKIQPAELGDSAVYLCASSLVDSNEQFFGPGTRLTVL.